This is a list of T cell receptor beta chains from one sample in a study of early stage breast cancer tumors. Profiling relied on immunoSEQ multiplex PCR, and the TCRdb table lists in-frame clones only, not all of them. Counted here are about 3,500 clones, roughly 64% occurring once; the ten biggest clones make up around 17%. Sequencing was done on a sample of breast tumor tissue. The receptors were sampled from a person aged 35 to 50 with breast cancer. CDR3s include the opening cysteine and the closing phenylalanine or tryptophan. Fields, in order: clone size, V gene, J gene, D gene, CDR3 protein, CDR3 DNA. The D gene is left open where the match is weak. Not every row has a clone size; where given, it reads once, few, many or a size class.

size: .; V: TRBV5-1; J: TRBJ2-3; D: .; CDR3: CASSPRGADTQYF; DNA: TGCGCCAGCAGCCCCCGTGGGGCAGATACGCAGTATTTT
size: .; V: TRBV28; J: TRBJ2-5; D: .; CDR3: CASSPRGPWTQYF; DNA: TGTGCCAGCAGTCCTAGGGGCCCGTGGACCCAGTACTTC
size: .; V: TRBV28; J: TRBJ2-7; D: .; CDR3: CASSPHYEQYF; DNA: TGTGCCAGCAGTCCCCACTACGAGCAGTACTTC
size: few; V: TRBV6-1; J: TRBJ2-7; D: .; CDR3: CASRGEGGYEQYF; DNA: TGTGCCAGCAGGGGCGAGGGCGGCTACGAGCAGTACTTC
size: .; V: TRBV10-3; J: TRBJ1-2; D: .; CDR3: CAIRRNEEDPGRYYGYTF; DNA: TGTGCCATCCGAAGAAATGAGGAGGACCCAGGAAGATACTATGGCTACACCTTC
size: .; V: TRBV10-1; J: TRBJ2-3; D: .; CDR3: CASSESIISDTQYF; DNA: TGCGCCAGCAGTGAGTCGATCATTTCAGATACGCAGTATTTT
size: .; V: TRBV29-1; J: TRBJ2-3; D: .; CDR3: CSVEWGPLTDTQYF; DNA: TGCAGCGTTGAATGGGGACCCCTCACAGATACGCAGTATTTT
size: .; V: TRBV6-5; J: TRBJ1-3; D: .; CDR3: CASSYDQGGRNTIYF; DNA: TGTGCCAGCAGTTACGATCAGGGAGGGAGAAACACCATATATTTT
size: .; V: TRBV28; J: TRBJ2-1; D: TRBD2; CDR3: CASSPLAGGHGSYNEQFF; DNA: TGTGCCAGCAGTCCGTTGGCGGGAGGGCATGGCTCCTACAATGAGCAGTTCTTC
size: .; V: TRBV28; J: TRBJ1-5; D: TRBD1; CDR3: CASSKRQGSGQPQHF; DNA: TGTGCCAGCAGCAAAAGACAGGGGTCGGGTCAGCCCCAGCATTTT
size: .; V: TRBV28; J: TRBJ2-7; D: .; CDR3: CASSMTRDSSQYF; DNA: TGTGCCAGCAGCATGACCAGAGACTCCTCGCAGTACTTC
size: .; V: TRBV14; J: TRBJ2-1; D: .; CDR3: CASSQRPGTANNEQFF; DNA: TGTGCCAGCAGCCAACGGCCCGGGACCGCAAACAATGAGCAGTTCTTC
size: .; V: TRBV27; J: TRBJ2-1; D: .; CDR3: CASRDPSSSHSYNEQFF; DNA: TGTGCCAGCAGGGATCCCTCTAGCTCGCACTCCTACAATGAGCAGTTCTTC
size: .; V: TRBV7-8; J: TRBJ1-1; D: .; CDR3: CASSLQLNTEAFF; DNA: TGTGCCAGCAGCTTACAGTTGAACACTGAAGCTTTCTTT
size: few; V: TRBV5-1; J: TRBJ2-7; D: .; CDR3: CASSLVTASYEQYF; DNA: TGCGCCAGCAGCTTGGTGACTGCCTCCTACGAGCAGTACTTC
size: .; V: TRBV27; J: TRBJ2-1; D: .; CDR3: CASTTSNYNEQFF; DNA: TGTGCCAGCACGACTAGTAACTACAATGAGCAGTTCTTC
size: once; V: TRBV4-1; J: TRBJ2-1; D: .; CDR3: CASSQDLMGEQFF; DNA: TGCGCCAGCAGCCAAGATCTGATGGGTGAGCAGTTCTTC
size: .; V: TRBV5-1; J: TRBJ1-2; D: .; CDR3: CASSLNPRANLGYTF; DNA: TGCGCCAGCAGCTTGAATCCGAGGGCTAATTTAGGCTACACCTTC
size: once; V: TRBV16; J: TRBJ1-5; D: .; CDR3: CASSQYFLSRNQPQHF; DNA: TGTGCCAGCAGCCAATACTTCTTATCGAGGAATCAGCCCCAGCATTTT
size: large; V: TRBV28; J: TRBJ2-7; D: .; CDR3: CASSSPRARGTEQYF; DNA: TGTGCCAGCAGTTCCCCCCGAGCCAGGGGAACCGAGCAGTACTTC
size: few; V: TRBV28; J: TRBJ1-5; D: .; CDR3: CASSLGFEAQPQHF; DNA: TGTGCCAGCAGTTTGGGCTTTGAGGCTCAGCCCCAGCATTTT
size: medium-sized; V: TRBV19; J: TRBJ2-4; D: .; CDR3: CASHGTELAKNIQYF; DNA: TGTGCCAGCCATGGGACGGAACTAGCCAAAAACATTCAGTACTTC
size: .; V: TRBV6-5; J: TRBJ2-7; D: .; CDR3: CASSYSRDTYEQYF; DNA: TGTGCCAGCAGTTACTCGAGGGACACCTACGAGCAGTACTTC
size: .; V: TRBV6-6; J: TRBJ1-2; D: TRBD1; CDR3: CASSPRGGQGNGYTF; DNA: TGTGCCAGCAGTCCCCGGGGGGGACAGGGGAATGGCTACACCTTC
size: .; V: TRBV13; J: TRBJ1-1; D: .; CDR3: CASSLGQGNTEAFF; DNA: TGTGCCAGCAGCTTAGGACAGGGTAACACTGAAGCTTTCTTT
size: few; V: TRBV19; J: TRBJ2-7; D: TRBD1; CDR3: CASSPRPTGGRYEQYF; DNA: TGTGCCAGTAGTCCCCGCCCGACAGGGGGCCGCTACGAGCAGTACTTC
size: .; V: TRBV6-1; J: TRBJ2-7; D: .; CDR3: CASSEISYEQYF; DNA: TGTGCCAGCAGTGAAATTTCTTACGAGCAGTACTTC
size: .; V: TRBV6-6; J: TRBJ1-3; D: TRBD1; CDR3: CASRTGTGAGNTIYF; DNA: TGTGCCAGCAGAACCGGGACAGGGGCTGGAAACACCATATATTTT
size: .; V: TRBV20-1; J: TRBJ1-1; D: .; CDR3: CSARLNTEAFF; DNA: TGCAGTGCTAGATTGAACACTGAAGCTTTCTTT
size: .; V: TRBV6-6; J: TRBJ1-2; D: .; CDR3: CASSYSKAGHGYTF; DNA: TGTGCCAGCAGTTACTCGAAGGCAGGGCATGGCTACACCTTC
size: .; V: TRBV25-1; J: TRBJ1-1; D: .; CDR3: CASSEIRDDTEAFF; DNA: TGTGCCAGCAGTGAAATTCGGGACGACACTGAAGCTTTCTTT
size: .; V: TRBV9; J: TRBJ2-1; D: TRBD2; CDR3: CASSVARQRDSIWDEQFF; DNA: TGTGCCAGCAGCGTAGCTAGGCAGCGGGATAGTATTTGGGATGAGCAGTTCTTC
size: .; V: TRBV9; J: TRBJ2-7; D: TRBD2; CDR3: CASSPRSSGSYEQYF; DNA: TGTGCCAGCAGCCCACGATCTAGCGGCTCCTACGAGCAGTACTTC
size: .; V: TRBV15; J: TRBJ2-3; D: TRBD1; CDR3: CATSREPGQGADTQYF; DNA: TGTGCCACCAGCAGAGAGCCGGGACAGGGGGCTGATACGCAGTATTTT
size: few; V: TRBV28; J: TRBJ1-1; D: .; CDR3: CASSFFSGLLNTEAFF; DNA: TGTGCCAGCAGTTTCTTTTCGGGACTCCTGAACACTGAAGCTTTCTTT
size: .; V: TRBV5-4; J: TRBJ2-3; D: TRBD2; CDR3: CASSPTLSGSDTQYF; DNA: TGTGCCAGCTCCCCCACACTTAGCGGGAGTGATACGCAGTATTTT
size: .; V: TRBV6-5; J: TRBJ2-5; D: .; CDR3: CASSYTTLGWETQYF; DNA: TGTGCCAGCAGTTACACCACCCTCGGGTGGGAGACCCAGTACTTC
size: .; V: TRBV28; J: TRBJ2-7; D: .; CDR3: CASSPHYEQYF; DNA: TGTGCCAGCAGTCCCCACTACGAGCAGTACTTC
size: .; V: TRBV7-9; J: TRBJ1-1; D: .; CDR3: CASSLSLSEAFF; DNA: TGTGCCAGCAGCTTAAGTTTAAGTGAAGCTTTCTTT
size: .; V: TRBV30; J: TRBJ1-1; D: .; CDR3: CAWSKDRVEAFF; DNA: TGTGCCTGGAGTAAGGACAGAGTTGAAGCTTTCTTT
size: .; V: TRBV2; J: TRBJ2-6; D: .; CDR3: CASRRTLTGSSGANVLTF; DNA: TGTGCCAGCAGACGCACCTTGACAGGAAGCTCTGGGGCCAACGTCCTGACTTTC
size: few; V: TRBV27; J: TRBJ2-7; D: TRBD2; CDR3: CASSPTSGRAQQYF; DNA: TGTGCCAGCAGTCCGACTAGCGGGAGGGCCCAGCAGTACTTC
size: .; V: TRBV10-3; J: TRBJ2-3; D: TRBD1; CDR3: CAISEEDRGRTDTQYF; DNA: TGTGCCATCAGTGAAGAGGACAGGGGGCGAACAGATACGCAGTATTTT
size: .; V: TRBV20-1; J: TRBJ2-1; D: .; CDR3: CSAHQYNEQFF; DNA: TGCAGTGCTCACCAATACAATGAGCAGTTCTTC
size: .; V: TRBV14; J: TRBJ2-7; D: .; CDR3: CASSQAPWSYEQYF; DNA: TGTGCCAGCAGCCAAGCCCCCTGGTCCTACGAGCAGTACTTC
size: .; V: TRBV5-4; J: TRBJ2-7; D: .; CDR3: CASSLGGKYEQYF; DNA: TGTGCCAGCAGCTTGGGGGGCAAGTACGAGCAGTACTTC
size: .; V: TRBV27; J: TRBJ2-1; D: TRBD2; CDR3: CASSPTSGSGHEQFF; DNA: TGTGCCAGCAGTCCCACTAGCGGGAGTGGGCATGAGCAGTTCTTC
size: .; V: TRBV9; J: TRBJ2-5; D: .; CDR3: CASSVASQGGETQYF; DNA: TGTGCCAGCAGCGTAGCTAGCCAGGGCGGAGAGACCCAGTACTTC
size: .; V: TRBV11-2; J: TRBJ2-1; D: TRBD2; CDR3: CASSLELAGTGEQFF; DNA: TGTGCCAGCAGCTTAGAATTAGCGGGAACCGGTGAGCAGTTCTTC
size: once; V: TRBV7-9; J: TRBJ1-3; D: .; CDR3: CASSHGRGGGNTIYF; DNA: TGTGCCAGCAGCCACGGCCGCGGGGGGGGAAACACCATATATTTT
size: .; V: TRBV11-2; J: TRBJ2-1; D: TRBD1; CDR3: CASSTGTGAYNEQFF; DNA: TGTGCCAGCAGCACCGGGACAGGGGCGTACAATGAGCAGTTCTTC
size: few; V: TRBV7-2; J: TRBJ1-2; D: .; CDR3: CASSLWIEANYGYTF; DNA: TGTGCCAGCAGCTTATGGATCGAAGCTAACTATGGCTACACCTTC
size: .; V: TRBV7-2; J: TRBJ2-1; D: TRBD2; CDR3: CASSLAGLAGGQGEQFF; DNA: TGTGCCAGCAGCTTAGCGGGACTAGCGGGAGGACAGGGTGAGCAGTTCTTC
size: .; V: TRBV11-2; J: TRBJ2-1; D: .; CDR3: CASSLGLGLVEFF; DNA: TGTGCCAGCAGCTTAGGACTTGGGCTAGTGGAGTTCTTC
size: .; V: TRBV5-1; J: TRBJ2-1; D: TRBD2; CDR3: CASSLGTSEYNEQFF; DNA: TGCGCCAGCAGCTTGGGGACTAGCGAGTACAATGAGCAGTTCTTC
size: medium-sized; V: TRBV19; J: TRBJ1-2; D: .; CDR3: CASSWQGDYGYTF; DNA: TGTGCCAGTAGTTGGCAGGGAGACTATGGCTACACCTTC
size: .; V: TRBV15; J: TRBJ2-7; D: TRBD1; CDR3: CATSREAGTGGIEQYF; DNA: TGTGCCACCAGCAGAGAAGCCGGGACAGGGGGCATCGAGCAGTACTTC